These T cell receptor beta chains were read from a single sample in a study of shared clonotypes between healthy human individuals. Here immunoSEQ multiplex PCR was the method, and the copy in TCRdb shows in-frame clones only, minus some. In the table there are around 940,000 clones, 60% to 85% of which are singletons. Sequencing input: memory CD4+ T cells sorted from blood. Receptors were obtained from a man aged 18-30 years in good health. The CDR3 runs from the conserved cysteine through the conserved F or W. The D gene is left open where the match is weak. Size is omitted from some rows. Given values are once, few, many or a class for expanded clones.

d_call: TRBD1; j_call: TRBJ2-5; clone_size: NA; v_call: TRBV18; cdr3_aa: CASSPPGQGFTQYF; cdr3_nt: TGTGCCAGCTCACCACCGGGACAGGGATTCACCCAGTACTTC
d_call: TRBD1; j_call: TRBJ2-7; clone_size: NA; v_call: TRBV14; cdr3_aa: CASSQSTGGFRPLSYEQYF; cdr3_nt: TGTGCCAGCAGCCAATCGACAGGGGGCTTTCGACCGCTCTCCTACGAGCAGTACTTC
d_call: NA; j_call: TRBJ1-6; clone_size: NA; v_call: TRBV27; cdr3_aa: CASSLGGGVYSPLHF; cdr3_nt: TGTGCCAGCAGTTTGGGTGGAGGAGTGTATTCACCCCTCCACTTT
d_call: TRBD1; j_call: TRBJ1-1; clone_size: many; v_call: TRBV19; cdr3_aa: CASSPRTGLGNTEAFF; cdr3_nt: TGTGCCAGTAGTCCCCGGACAGGGCTAGGGAACACTGAAGCTTTCTTT
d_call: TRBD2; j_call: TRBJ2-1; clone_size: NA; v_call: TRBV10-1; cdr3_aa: CASSDKREALLIWNEQFF; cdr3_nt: TGCGCCAGCAGTGATAAGCGGGAGGCACTTCTTATTTGGAATGAGCAGTTCTTC
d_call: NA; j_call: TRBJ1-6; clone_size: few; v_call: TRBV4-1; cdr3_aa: CASSQRTEDSPLHF; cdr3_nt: TGCGCCAGCAGCCAACGGACAGAGGATTCACCCCTCCACTTT
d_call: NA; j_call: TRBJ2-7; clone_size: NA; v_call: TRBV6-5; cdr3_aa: CASSVRGEQYF; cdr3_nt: TGTGCCAGCAGTGTCAGGGGCGAGCAGTACTTC
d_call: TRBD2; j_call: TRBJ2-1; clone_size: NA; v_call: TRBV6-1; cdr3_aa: CASSELAALSYNEQFF; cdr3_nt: TGTGCCAGCAGTGAACTAGCGGCCCTCTCCTACAATGAGCAGTTCTTC
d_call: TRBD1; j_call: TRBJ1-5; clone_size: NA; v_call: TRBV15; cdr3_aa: CATSLDREGQPQHF; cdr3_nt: TGTGCCACCAGTCTGGACAGGGAGGGCCAGCCCCAGCATTTT
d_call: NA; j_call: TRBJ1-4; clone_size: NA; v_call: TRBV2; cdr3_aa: CASRDYGEKLFF; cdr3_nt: TGTGCCAGCAGAGACTACGGGGAAAAACTGTTTTTT
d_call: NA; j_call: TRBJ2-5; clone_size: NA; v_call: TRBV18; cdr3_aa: CASSPSQGRETQYF; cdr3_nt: TGTGCCAGCTCACCATCCCAAGGAAGAGAGACCCAGTACTTC
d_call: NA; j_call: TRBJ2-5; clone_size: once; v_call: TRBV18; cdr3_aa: CASSPATTPIRETQYF; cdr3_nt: TGTGCCAGCTCACCCGCCACGACCCCTATCAGGGAGACCCAGTACTTC
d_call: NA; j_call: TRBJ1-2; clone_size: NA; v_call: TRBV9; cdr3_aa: CASARDPSNYGYTF; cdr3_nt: TGTGCCAGCGCTCGGGACCCAAGTAACTATGGCTACACCTTC
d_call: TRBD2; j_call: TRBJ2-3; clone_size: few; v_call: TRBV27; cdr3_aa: CASKAGGPTDTQYF; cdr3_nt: TGTGCCAGCAAGGCGGGGGGGCCCACAGATACGCAGTATTTT
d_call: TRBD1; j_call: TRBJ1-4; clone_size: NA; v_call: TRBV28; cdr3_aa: CASSYINRGLGEKLFF; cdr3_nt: TGTGCCAGCAGTTACATAAACAGGGGGCTCGGTGAAAAACTGTTTTTT
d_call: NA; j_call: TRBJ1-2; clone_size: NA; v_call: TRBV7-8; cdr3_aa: CASSQGANYGYTF; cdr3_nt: TGTGCCAGCAGCCAGGGAGCTAACTATGGCTACACCTTC
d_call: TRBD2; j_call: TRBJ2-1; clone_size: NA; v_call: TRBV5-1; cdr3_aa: CASSLAASGSYNEQFF; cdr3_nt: TGCGCCAGCAGCTTGGCAGCTAGCGGGTCCTACAATGAGCAGTTCTTC
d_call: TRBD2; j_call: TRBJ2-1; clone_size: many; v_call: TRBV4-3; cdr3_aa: CASSQGLAGGTEQFF; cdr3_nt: TGCGCCAGCAGCCAAGGGCTAGCGGGAGGCACTGAGCAGTTCTTC
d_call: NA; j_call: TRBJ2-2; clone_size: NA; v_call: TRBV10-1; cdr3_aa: CASSDGGVAGELFF; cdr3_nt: TGCGCCAGCAGCGACGGCGGGGTCGCCGGGGAGCTGTTTTTT
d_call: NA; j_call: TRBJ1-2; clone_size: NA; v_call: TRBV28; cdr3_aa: CASERGDYGYTF; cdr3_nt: TGTGCCAGCGAACGGGGCGACTATGGCTACACCTTC
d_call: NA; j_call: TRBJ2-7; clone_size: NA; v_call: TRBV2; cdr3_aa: CASGEVFSYEQYF; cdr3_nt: TGTGCCAGCGGGGAAGTTTTCTCCTACGAGCAGTACTTC
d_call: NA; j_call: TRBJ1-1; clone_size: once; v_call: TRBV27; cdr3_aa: CASRYTNTEAFF; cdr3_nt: TGTGCCAGCCGTTATACCAACACTGAAGCTTTCTTT
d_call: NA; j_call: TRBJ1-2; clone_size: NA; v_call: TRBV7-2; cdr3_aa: CASSFSASPYGYTF; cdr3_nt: TGTGCCAGCAGCTTTTCGGCCAGCCCCTATGGCTACACCTTC
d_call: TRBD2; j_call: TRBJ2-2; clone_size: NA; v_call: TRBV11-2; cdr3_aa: CASSRGLADGELFF; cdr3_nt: TGTGCCAGCAGCAGGGGACTAGCCGACGGGGAGCTGTTTTTT
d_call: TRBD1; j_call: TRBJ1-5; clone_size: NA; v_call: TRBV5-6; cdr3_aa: CASTRQGGGNQPQHF; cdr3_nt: TGTGCCAGCACCCGACAGGGTGGGGGCAATCAGCCCCAGCATTTT
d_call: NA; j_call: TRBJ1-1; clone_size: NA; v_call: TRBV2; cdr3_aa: CASSVGRNTPGNTEAFF; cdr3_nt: TGTGCCAGCAGTGTGGGACGAAACACCCCTGGGAACACTGAAGCTTTCTTT
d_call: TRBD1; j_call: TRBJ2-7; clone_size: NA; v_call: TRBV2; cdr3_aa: CASRPGQGTYEQYF; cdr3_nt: TGTGCCAGCAGACCGGGACAGGGAACCTACGAGCAGTACTTC
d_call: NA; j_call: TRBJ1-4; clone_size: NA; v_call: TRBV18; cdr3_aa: CASSPPIGEKLFF; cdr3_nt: TGTGCCAGCTCACCACCGATTGGGGAAAAACTGTTTTTT
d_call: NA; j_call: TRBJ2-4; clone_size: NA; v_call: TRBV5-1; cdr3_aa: CASSLERRVWYF; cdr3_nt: TGCGCCAGCAGCTTGGAGCGCAGGGTGTGGTACTTC
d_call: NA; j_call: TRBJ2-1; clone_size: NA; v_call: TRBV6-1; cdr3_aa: CASSASAGFSNEQFF; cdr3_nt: TGTGCCAGCAGTGCGTCGGCAGGGTTCTCCAATGAGCAGTTCTTC
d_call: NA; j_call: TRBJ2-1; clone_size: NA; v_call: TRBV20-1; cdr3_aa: CSATSSREQFF; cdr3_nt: TGCAGTGCTACTAGCTCCAGGGAGCAGTTCTTC
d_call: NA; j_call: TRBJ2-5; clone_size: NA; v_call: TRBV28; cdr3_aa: CASSFWTDNWYQETQYF; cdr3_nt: TGTGCCAGCAGTTTTTGGACAGACAATTGGTACCAAGAGACCCAGTACTTC
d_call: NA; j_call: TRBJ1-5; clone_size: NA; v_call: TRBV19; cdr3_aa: CASSMRGNQPQHF; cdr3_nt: TGTGCCAGTAGTATGAGGGGCAATCAGCCCCAGCATTTT
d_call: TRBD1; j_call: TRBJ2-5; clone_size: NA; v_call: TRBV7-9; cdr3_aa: CASSLAIGTEETQYF; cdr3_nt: TGTGCCAGCAGCTTAGCAATCGGGACAGAAGAGACCCAGTACTTC
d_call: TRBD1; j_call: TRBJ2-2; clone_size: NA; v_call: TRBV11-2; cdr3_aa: CASSPTDRAGELFF; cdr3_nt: TGTGCCAGCAGCCCTACCGACAGGGCCGGGGAGCTGTTTTTT